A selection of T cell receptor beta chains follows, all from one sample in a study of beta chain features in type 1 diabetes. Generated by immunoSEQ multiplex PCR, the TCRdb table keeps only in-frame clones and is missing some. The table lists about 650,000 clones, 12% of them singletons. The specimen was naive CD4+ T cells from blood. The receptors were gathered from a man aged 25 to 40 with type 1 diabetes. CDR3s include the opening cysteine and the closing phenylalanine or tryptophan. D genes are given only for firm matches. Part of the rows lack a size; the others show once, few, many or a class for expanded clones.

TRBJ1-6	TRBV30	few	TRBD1	TGTGCCTGCACTCCGGGACAGGGAGGAGTTGGTAATTCACCCCTCCACTTT	CACTPGQGGVGNSPLHF
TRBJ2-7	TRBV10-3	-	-	TGTGCCATCAGTGAGCGGCAGGGAAAAGACGAGCAGTACTTC	CAISERQGKDEQYF
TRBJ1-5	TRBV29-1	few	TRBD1	TGCAGCGTTGTTCAAGGGGGCGCGGGCAATCAGCCCCAGCATTTT	CSVVQGGAGNQPQHF
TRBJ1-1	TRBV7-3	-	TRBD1	TGTGCCAGCAGCTCTACAGGGGGCGGTGAAGCTTTCTTT	CASSSTGGGEAFF
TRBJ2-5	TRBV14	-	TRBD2	TGTGCCAGCAGCCATCTCACTAGCGGGGGTTACCAAGAGACCCAGTACTTC	CASSHLTSGGYQETQYF
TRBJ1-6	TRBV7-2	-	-	TGTGCCAGCAGCCTACCCGGCCGGGTTCCCCTCCACTTT	CASSLPGRVPLHF
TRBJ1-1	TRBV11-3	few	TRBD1	TGTGCCAGCACTGGGACAGGAGGCACTGAAGCTTTCTTT	CASTGTGGTEAFF
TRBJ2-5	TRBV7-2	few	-	TGTGCCAGCAGCTTAGAGGCGGGGGAGACCCAGTACTTC	CASSLEAGETQYF
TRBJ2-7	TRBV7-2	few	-	TGTGCCAGCAGCTTAAGGCTGGGGCCCGGCTACGAGCAGTACTTC	CASSLRLGPGYEQYF
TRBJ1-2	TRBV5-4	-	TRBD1	TGTGCCAGCAGCAGGGACAGGCTTCATGGCTACACCTTC	CASSRDRLHGYTF
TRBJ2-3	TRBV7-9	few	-	TGTGCCAGCAGCTTAGGAGGGGCGCAGTATTTT	CASSLGGAQYF
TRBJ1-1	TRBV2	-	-	TGTGCCAGCAGTCTCGAGGCAGGGACCGCTACTGAAGCTTTCTTT	CASSLEAGTATEAFF
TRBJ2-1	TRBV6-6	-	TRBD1	TGTGCCAGCAGTTACGTACAGGGGGACCACAATGAGCAGTTCTTC	CASSYVQGDHNEQFF
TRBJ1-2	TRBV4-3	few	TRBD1	TGCGCCAGCAGCATAACCGGGACAGGGGGATTCGGCTACACCTTC	CASSITGTGGFGYTF
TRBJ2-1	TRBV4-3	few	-	TGCGCCAGCAGCCAAGAACAGGGACCCAATGAGCAGTTCTTC	CASSQEQGPNEQFF
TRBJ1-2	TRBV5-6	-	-	TGTGCCAGCAGCTTGGTAAACTATGGCTACACCTTC	CASSLVNYGYTF
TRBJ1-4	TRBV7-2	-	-	TGTGCCAGCAGCGTAGACCCGGAGGCTAATGAAAAACTGTTTTTT	CASSVDPEANEKLFF
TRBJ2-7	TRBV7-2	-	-	TGTGCCAGCAGCTCGCCGGGGGCGACGCGGGAGCAGTACTTC	CASSSPGATREQYF
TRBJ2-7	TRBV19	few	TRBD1	TGTGCCAGTACCGATCGACGGGGCTTGACAGGGGGGTACTACGAGCAGTACTTC	CASTDRRGLTGGYYEQYF
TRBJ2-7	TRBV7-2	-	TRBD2	TGTGCCAGCAGCTTAGTTCTAGCGGGGGGCCTCGGTAATAACGAGCAGTACTTC	CASSLVLAGGLGNNEQYF
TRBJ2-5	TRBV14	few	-	TGTGCCAGCAGCCAAGTTCCACAGCTCCAAGAGACCCAGTACTTC	CASSQVPQLQETQYF
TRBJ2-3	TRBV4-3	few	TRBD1	TGCGCCAGCAGCGGTCGGGACAGGGCAAAAGATACGCAGTATTTT	CASSGRDRAKDTQYF
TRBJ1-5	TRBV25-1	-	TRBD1	TGTGCCGTCGGGACAGGTCTAGGGCCCCAGCATTTT	CAVGTGLGPQHF
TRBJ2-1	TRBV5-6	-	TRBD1	TGTGCCAGCAGCCTGGATAACTGGACAGGAAGGAATGAGCAGTTCTTC	CASSLDNWTGRNEQFF